This T cell receptor (beta chain) was sequenced during a study of tumor and adjacent non-tumor tissue in lung cancer. Study-wide background: Patients comprised 12 adenocarcinoma, 2 squamous cell carcinoma and 1 small cell lung cancer. Patients were aged roughly 31 to 76, nine to eleven men and about five women, stage I to III.

The library came from three nested PCR rounds adapted from ARM-PCR protocols. TCRdb called the multiplex PCR reads again in MiXCR, with one record for every CDR3 protein. This repertoire shows 45,000 to 65,000 distinct CDR3 sequences, 74% found once; its top ten account for around a quarter. The study, taken as a whole, reports: Significantly higher TCR diversity was found in tumor than normal lung.

Remarks on this clonotype: Its antigen is unidentified. At one end the junction does not follow the germline gene, possibly because of a read error.

No cell sorting was done before RNA was extracted from the tissue. More than 3 cm separated this lung sample from the edge of the tumor. This TCR derives from a woman aged 55-70 years with non-small cell lung cancer. Input material: distant non-tumor lung tissue.

The CDR3 loop is CISSQARIREQFF. DNA for the CDR3: TGTATCAGCAGCCAAGCGAGAATAAGGGAGCAATTCTTC. This chain joins TRBV14 and TRBJ2-1, with D perhaps TRBD2 (5 bases). Germline loops: CDR1 SGHDN, CDR2 FVKESK. The CDR3 is 13 amino acids.